A selection of T cell receptor beta chains follows, all from one sample in a study of blood T cell repertoires in COVID-19. Clones were sequenced by immunoSEQ multiplex PCR, and TCRdb holds only the in-frame ones, with some missing. This sample has 250,000 to 300,000 clones, with roughly 90% found just once. Sequenced: peripheral blood. These receptors were taken from a woman aged 70 to 79 with COVID-19, enrolled during active disease. Each CDR3 is given with its conserved first and last residue. D genes are given only for firm matches. Size tells how often a clone was seen (once, few, many) or the class of an expanded clone, and some rows leave it out.

d_call	clone_size	v_call	j_call	cdr3_nt	cdr3_aa
NA	NA	TRBV7-8	TRBJ2-7	TGTGCCAGCAGGGAGGGGCTCGAGCAGTACTTC	CASREGLEQYF
NA	NA	TRBV10-3	TRBJ1-1	TGTGCCATCAGTGAGTCGCAGGGAAAAGGGAACACTGAAGCTTTCTTT	CAISESQGKGNTEAFF
TRBD1	NA	TRBV4-2	TRBJ1-2	TGTGCCAGCAGCCCAGGAGGGGGCGAAAACCTTTATGGCTACACCTTC	CASSPGGGENLYGYTF
TRBD1	NA	TRBV28	TRBJ1-2	TGTGCCAGCAGCCCAATCGGACAGGAGGGCGGCTACACCTTC	CASSPIGQEGGYTF
TRBD2	NA	TRBV9	TRBJ2-7	TGTGCCAGCAGCGTAGGGCTAGCGGGGGGTTGGGAGCAGTACTTC	CASSVGLAGGWEQYF
NA	NA	TRBV2	TRBJ2-6	TGTGCCAGCACCCCCGCGGGTCACGGGGCCAACGTCCTGACTTTC	CASTPAGHGANVLTF
TRBD1	NA	TRBV9	TRBJ1-2	TGTGCCAGCAGCCCCGGGACAGTCCCTAACTATGGCTACACCTTC	CASSPGTVPNYGYTF
NA	NA	TRBV4-2	TRBJ2-3	TGTGCCAGCAGCCAAGGTATCGGGGGAAGAGCAGATACGCAGTATTTT	CASSQGIGGRADTQYF
NA	NA	TRBV20-1	TRBJ1-2	TGCAGTGCACAGGACGGGTATGGCTACACCTTC	CSAQDGYGYTF
NA	NA	TRBV21-1	TRBJ2-7	TGTGCCAGCAGCAAAACCCTGAGACAGGGCACCTACGAGCAGTACTTC	CASSKTLRQGTYEQYF
NA	NA	TRBV7-8	TRBJ2-7	TGTGCCAGCAGCATGCAATCCCTAGACAGGAATTGGTACGAGCAGTACTTC	CASSMQSLDRNWYEQYF
TRBD1	NA	TRBV27	TRBJ1-6	TGTGCCAGCAGGGAGACAGGGCTCCGCTATAATTCACCCCTCCACTTT	CASRETGLRYNSPLHF
TRBD2	NA	TRBV7-2	TRBJ2-7	TGTGCCAGCAGCTTAGGGTTTAGCGGGATATACTACGAGCAGTACTTC	CASSLGFSGIYYEQYF
NA	once	TRBV28	TRBJ1-1	TGTGCCAGCAGTCCCCCCGAGGGTTTAACTGAAGCTTTCTTT	CASSPPEGLTEAFF
NA	NA	TRBV21-1	TRBJ2-1	TGTGCCAGCAGCAAAGCGCTCAGCGGCCTAAGCTCCTACAATGAGCAGTTCTTC	CASSKALSGLSSYNEQFF
TRBD2	few	TRBV10-3	TRBJ2-1	TGTGCCATCAGTGCCGGGACTAGCGGGGTGATCAATGAGCAGTTCTTC	CAISAGTSGVINEQFF
TRBD2	NA	TRBV4-1	TRBJ2-7	TGCGCCAGCAGCCAAGGGGCTAGCGGGGGAGACGGGCAGTACTTC	CASSQGASGGDGQYF
NA	NA	TRBV20-1	TRBJ1-2	TGCAGTGCTAGAGCAAACTATGGCTACACCTTC	CSARANYGYTF
NA	NA	TRBV7-2	TRBJ2-5	TGTGCCAGCAGCTCCCGGACCGGGGACCAAGAGACCCAGTACTTC	CASSSRTGDQETQYF
TRBD1	NA	TRBV6-2/TRBV6-3	TRBJ1-1	TGTGCCAGCAGACCTTACAGGGGGCAAAGGAACACTGAAGCTTTCTTT	CASRPYRGQRNTEAFF
NA	NA	TRBV28	TRBJ2-7	TGTGCCAGCAGTTTTCTGACAGAAACTTCCTACGAGCAGTACTTC	CASSFLTETSYEQYF
NA	NA	TRBV5-1	TRBJ2-3	TGCGCCAGCAGCTTGCGACTTCTCACAGATACGCAGTATTTT	CASSLRLLTDTQYF
NA	NA	TRBV28	TRBJ2-2	TGTGCCAGCAGATTAGGGACTTACGGGGAGCTGTTTTTT	CASRLGTYGELFF
TRBD2	NA	TRBV4-2	TRBJ2-3	TGTGCCAGCAGGGGCAGGAGCGGGGGGGCTGGGTTTGATACGCAGTATTTT	CASRGRSGGAGFDTQYF
NA	NA	TRBV19	TRBJ2-7	TGTGCCAGTAGTATAGGGGGGACACCTTACGAGCAGTACTTC	CASSIGGTPYEQYF
NA	NA	TRBV6-5	TRBJ1-1	TGTGCCAGCACTCAGAGGCCCTTGAACACTGAAGCTTTCTTT	CASTQRPLNTEAFF
TRBD1	NA	TRBV27	TRBJ2-7	TGTGCCAGCAGTTTCCACAGGGGACACGAGCAGTACTTC	CASSFHRGHEQYF
NA	NA	TRBV2	TRBJ1-5	TGTGCCAGCAGTGAATTTTTCGGCAATCAGCCCCAGCATTTT	CASSEFFGNQPQHF
TRBD1	once	TRBV5-1	TRBJ1-1	TGCGCCAGCGTCGGACAGGGGGAGACTGAAGCTTTCTTT	CASVGQGETEAFF
NA	NA	TRBV28	TRBJ1-1	TGTGCCAGCAGTCGCACAGCCACTGAAGCTTTCTTT	CASSRTATEAFF
NA	NA	TRBV15	TRBJ1-1	TGTGCCACCAGCAGGGTACAGGGAGCTTTCTTT	CATSRVQGAFF
NA	NA	TRBV1	TRBJ2-2	TGCACCAGCAGCCGGAGGGGGAACACCGGGGAGCTGTTTTTT	CTSSRRGNTGELFF
NA	many	TRBV27	TRBJ1-1	TGTGCCAGCAGTACGAAACGGACAGAGAACTTTGAAGCTTTCTTT	CASSTKRTENFEAFF
NA	NA	TRBV12-3/TRBV12-4	TRBJ2-7	TGTGCCAGCAGTTTCCGGGAAAACTACGAGCAGTACTTC	CASSFRENYEQYF
TRBD2	NA	TRBV5-8	TRBJ2-3	TGTGCCAGCAGCTTGATTACTAGCGGGGGTATTGTAACAGATACGCAGTATTTT	CASSLITSGGIVTDTQYF
NA	once	TRBV9	TRBJ2-6	TGTGCCAGCAGCGTAAAGGTTTCGGGCTCTGGGGCCAACGTCCTGACTTTC	CASSVKVSGSGANVLTF
TRBD2	NA	TRBV6-6	TRBJ2-3	TGTGCCAGCAGTTACGATGTTAGCGGGGGACCAGATACGCAGTATTTT	CASSYDVSGGPDTQYF
TRBD1	NA	TRBV7-9	TRBJ2-3	TGTGCCAGCACGAGGCAGGGGGCCGATGGCCCGCAGTATTTT	CASTRQGADGPQYF
TRBD1	NA	TRBV24-1	TRBJ2-7	TGTGCCACCAGTGATTCGTCACGCGGGACAGGGGCCTACGAGCAGTACTTC	CATSDSSRGTGAYEQYF
TRBD1	NA	TRBV6-5	TRBJ1-6	TGTGCCAGCAGCGGACAGGGGTCTAATTCACCCCTCCACTTT	CASSGQGSNSPLHF
TRBD1	once	TRBV6-6	TRBJ2-7	TGTGCCAGCAGTCCGGGACAGTCCGGGCAGTACTTC	CASSPGQSGQYF
NA	NA	TRBV9	TRBJ2-7	TGTGCCAGCGGGGGCGACTCCTACGAGCAGTACTTC	CASGGDSYEQYF
TRBD2	NA	TRBV27	TRBJ2-1	TGTGCCAGCTTCCCAGGGGGACTAGCGTACGGCAATGAGCAGTTCTTC	CASFPGGLAYGNEQFF
NA	once	TRBV19	TRBJ1-5	TGTGCCAGTAGTATAGATCCCGGTTTCAATCAGCCCCAGCATTTT	CASSIDPGFNQPQHF
TRBD1	NA	TRBV25-1	TRBJ2-5	TGTGCCAGCAGTCCGACAGGGGGACAAGAGACCCAGTACTTC	CASSPTGGQETQYF
TRBD2	NA	TRBV5-1	TRBJ2-4	TGCGCCAGCAGCCCGCTTGCTAGCGGGGTAAGTGACATTCAGTACTTC	CASSPLASGVSDIQYF